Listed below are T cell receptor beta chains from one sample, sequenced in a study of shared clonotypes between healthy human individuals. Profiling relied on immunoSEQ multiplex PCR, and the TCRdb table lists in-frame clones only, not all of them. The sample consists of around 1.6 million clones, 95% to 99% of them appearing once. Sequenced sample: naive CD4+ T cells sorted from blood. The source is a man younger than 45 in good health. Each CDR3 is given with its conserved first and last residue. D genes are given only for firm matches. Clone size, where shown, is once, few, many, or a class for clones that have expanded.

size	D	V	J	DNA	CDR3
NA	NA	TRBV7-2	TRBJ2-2	TGTGCCAGCAGCTTAGGGACCGGGGAGCTGTTTTTT	CASSLGTGELFF
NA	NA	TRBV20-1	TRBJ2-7	TGCAGTGCTAGAATAGGGGTCGAGCAGTACTTC	CSARIGVEQYF
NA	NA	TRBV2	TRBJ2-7	TGTGCCAGCAGTATGGACAGTTACGAGCAGTACTTC	CASSMDSYEQYF
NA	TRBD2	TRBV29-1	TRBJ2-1	TGCAGCGTTGTGTCGGGAGGTTCCTACAATGAGCAGTTCTTC	CSVVSGGSYNEQFF
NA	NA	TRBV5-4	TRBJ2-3	TGTGCCAGCAGCTTGGCCAGAGGGGATACGCAGTATTTT	CASSLARGDTQYF
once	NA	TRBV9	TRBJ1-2	TGTGCCAGCAGCGCGACCGGGGGGTTGTCTGGCTACACCTTC	CASSATGGLSGYTF
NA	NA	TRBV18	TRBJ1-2	TGTGCCAGCTCACCATCAGGGGCTGACTATGGCTACACCTTC	CASSPSGADYGYTF
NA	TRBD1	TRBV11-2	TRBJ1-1	TGTGCCAGCAGCCGCCGTTGGTCTATCACGGGACAGAAGAACACTGAAGCTTTCTTT	CASSRRWSITGQKNTEAFF
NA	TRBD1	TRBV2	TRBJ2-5	TGTGCCAGCAAAGGACAGGGGGCGAAAAAAGAGACCCAGTACTTC	CASKGQGAKKETQYF
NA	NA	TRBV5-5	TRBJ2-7	TGTGCCAGCAGCTTCTACAGTGGGAAGAGAGGCGAGCAGTACTTC	CASSFYSGKRGEQYF
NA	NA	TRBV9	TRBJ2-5	TGTGCCAGCAGTCCGACAGTTTTCAAAGAGACCCAGTACTTC	CASSPTVFKETQYF
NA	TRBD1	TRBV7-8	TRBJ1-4	TGTGCCAGCAGCGCTACCCAAGGACAGGTCCTTGGTGAAAAACTGTTTTTT	CASSATQGQVLGEKLFF
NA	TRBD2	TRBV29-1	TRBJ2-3	TGCAGCGTCGGACTAGCGGGAGAGGGGCTGACAGATACGCAGTATTTT	CSVGLAGEGLTDTQYF
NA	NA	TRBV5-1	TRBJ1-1	TGCGCCAGCAGCTTGGGGGTGGGGATCAACACTGAAGCTTTCTTT	CASSLGVGINTEAFF
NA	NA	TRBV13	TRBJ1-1	TGTGCCAGCAGCTCTCCTTGGCAGGGCCTGTTGAACACTGAAGCTTTCTTT	CASSSPWQGLLNTEAFF
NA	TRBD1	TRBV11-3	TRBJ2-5	TGTGCCAGCAGCTTAGGGGACAGGGGGCGCAGGGAGACCCAGTACTTC	CASSLGDRGRRETQYF
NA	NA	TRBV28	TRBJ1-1	TGTGCCAGCAGCTATATGGTTGAGACTGAAGCTTTCTTT	CASSYMVETEAFF
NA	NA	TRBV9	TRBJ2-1	TGTGCCAGCAGCGTAGATTGGAGCGGCGGGTCCGGCGGGCAGTTCTTC	CASSVDWSGGSGGQFF
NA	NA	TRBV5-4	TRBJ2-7	TGTGCCAGCAGCTTGGCCGGGGACTTAGGCTACGAGCAGTACTTC	CASSLAGDLGYEQYF
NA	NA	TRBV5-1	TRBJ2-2	TGCGCCAGCAGCTCCACAGGGATGACCGGGGAGCTGTTTTTT	CASSSTGMTGELFF
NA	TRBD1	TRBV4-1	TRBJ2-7	TGCGCCAGCAGTCACCGGGACAGCTATATGTGGGAGCAGTACTTC	CASSHRDSYMWEQYF
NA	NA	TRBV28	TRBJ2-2	TGTGCCAGCAGCCTCTCCGCAGCCGGGGAGCTGTTTTTT	CASSLSAAGELFF
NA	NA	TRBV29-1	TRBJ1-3	TGCAGCGTTGAGTCTTGGGACAATCGAACCTCTGGAAACACCATATATTTT	CSVESWDNRTSGNTIYF
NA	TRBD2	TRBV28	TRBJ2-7	TGTGCCAGCAGTCTCTCATGGACTAGCGGGACTAGAGGGGGTTTTGCGCAGTACTTC	CASSLSWTSGTRGGFAQYF
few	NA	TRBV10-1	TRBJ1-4	TGCGCCAGCAGTCCTGACAAAGGGCGTCGGTTTTTT	CASSPDKGRRFF
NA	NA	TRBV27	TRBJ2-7	TGTGCCAACCCGGGGGCGGGACACACCTACGAGCAGTACTTC	CANPGAGHTYEQYF
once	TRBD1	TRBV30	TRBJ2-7	TGTGCCTGGACCCAGGGGGACGAGCAGTACTTC	CAWTQGDEQYF
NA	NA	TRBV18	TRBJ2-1	TGTGCCAGCTCACCAGGGGGAAAGCGGAATGAGCAGTTCTTC	CASSPGGKRNEQFF
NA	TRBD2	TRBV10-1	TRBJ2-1	TGCGCCAGCAGTGATAGGGGAGGGAGGTCCTACAATGAGCAGTTCTTC	CASSDRGGRSYNEQFF
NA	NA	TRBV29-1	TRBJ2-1	TGCAGCGTTGAACTCATCAATGAGCAGTTCTTC	CSVELINEQFF
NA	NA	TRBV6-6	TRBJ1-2	TGTGCCAGCAGTTACTCGGACGGCGTGGGAGGCTACACCTTC	CASSYSDGVGGYTF
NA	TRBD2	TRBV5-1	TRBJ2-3	TGCGCCAGCAGCAAACGCCTAGCGGGAGGGCCCCGGGGCACAGATACGCAGTATTTT	CASSKRLAGGPRGTDTQYF
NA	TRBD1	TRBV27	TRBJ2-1	TGTGCCAGCAACGAAAGGGGGCGGGAGCAGTTCTTC	CASNERGREQFF
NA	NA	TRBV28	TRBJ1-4	TGTGCCAGCAGTTGGGGTTCCGAAAAACTGTTTTTT	CASSWGSEKLFF
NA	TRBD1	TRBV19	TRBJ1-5	TGTGCCAGTAGCCTAGAAGGACAGGCCGGGGATCAGCCCCAGCATTTT	CASSLEGQAGDQPQHF
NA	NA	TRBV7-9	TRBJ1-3	TGTGCCAGCAGCTTAGGGGGCAACACCATATATTTT	CASSLGGNTIYF
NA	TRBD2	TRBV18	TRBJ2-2	TGTGCCAGCTCACCCGGACTAGCGGGAGGCACCGGGGAGCTGTTTTTT	CASSPGLAGGTGELFF
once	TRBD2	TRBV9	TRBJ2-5	TGTGCCAGTTCCCTAGCGGGAGGGCTGGAGACCCAGTACTTC	CASSLAGGLETQYF
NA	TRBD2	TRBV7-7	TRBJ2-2	TGTGCTAGCAGCTTCGGACTAGCAACCGGGGAGCTGTTTTTT	CASSFGLATGELFF
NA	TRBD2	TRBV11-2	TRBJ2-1	TGTGCCAGCAGCTCCCCCCTAGCGGGGACTCCGAAAAATGAGCAGTTCTTC	CASSSPLAGTPKNEQFF
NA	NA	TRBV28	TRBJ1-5	TGTGCCAGCAGTTTACGGGTTCAGCCCCAGCATTTT	CASSLRVQPQHF
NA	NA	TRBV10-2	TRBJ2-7	TGCGCCAGCAGTGAGTGGTCCTCTGGCTCCTACGAGCAGTACTTC	CASSEWSSGSYEQYF
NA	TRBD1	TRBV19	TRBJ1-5	TGTGCCAGTCGACAGGGAGCGGGTCAGCCCCAGCATTTT	CASRQGAGQPQHF
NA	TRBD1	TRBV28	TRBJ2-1	TGTGCCAGCAGTTCCCCGGACAGGTACTACAATGAGCAGTTCTTC	CASSSPDRYYNEQFF
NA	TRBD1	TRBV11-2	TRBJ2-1	TGTGCCAGCAGCTTAGGGGACAGGGGTGACAATGAGCAGTTCTTC	CASSLGDRGDNEQFF
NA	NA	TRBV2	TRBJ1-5	TGTGCCAGCAGTGACGGGGGGCGAGATCAGCCCCAGCATTTT	CASSDGGRDQPQHF
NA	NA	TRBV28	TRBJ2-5	TGTGCCAGCCAAACAACCCGGGGTGGTGAGCAAGAGACCCAGTACTTC	CASQTTRGGEQETQYF